The next 10 T cell receptor beta chains were all read from a single sample in a study of cytomegalovirus exposure and HLA in healthy donors. PCR involved 60 Vbeta and 13 Jbeta primers. Using immunoSEQ multiplex PCR, the repertoire was profiled, and TCRdb retains in-frame clones only, with some absent. The sample lists some 120,000 clones, around 77% seen once, with 1% to 1.5% in the top ten. Sequencing was performed on PBMCs. All receptors derive from a man in his fifties or sixties in good health and CMV-seronegative.

The rearrangement links TRBV13 to TRBJ2-5; TRBD2 matches at 12 bases. The J call is in doubt because the DNA end fits TRBJ2-7 better. This CDR3 contains 14 residues. The germline V gene encodes CDR1 PRHDT and CDR2 FYEKMQ (reference sequence). CDR3 region: CASSRTSGTDEQYF. In nucleotides, the CDR3 is TGTGCCAGCAGCCGGACTAGCGGGACAGACGAGCAGTACTTC.

The chain couples TRBV5-1 to TRBJ2-3; D might be TRBD2 (5 bases). V dropped 3 bases and J dropped 5 bases, with 19 bases sitting between them. The CDR3 extends over 16 amino acids. The germline V gene encodes CDR1 SGHRS and CDR2 YFSETQ. CDR3 bases: TGCGCCAGCAGCTCCCAGCCGGGCTCGAGCGGAGATACGCAGTATTTT. Protein: CASSSQPGSSGDTQYF. The entire variable domain, with the rest obtained from reference TRBV5-1 and TRBJ2-3, is as follows: KAGVTQTPRYLIKTRGQQVTLSCSPISGHRSVSWYQQTPGQGLQFLFEYFSETQRNKGNFPGRFSGRQFSNSRSEMNVSTLELGDSALYLCASSSQPGSSGDTQYFGPGTRLTVL.

The chain combines TRBV5-5 with TRBJ1-1; D may be TRBD1 (6 bases). The V gene lost 2 bases and the J gene lost 1 base, with 15 bases spanning the gap. Germline V gene sequence: CDR1 SGHKS, CDR2 YYEKEE (reference sequence). This CDR3 is 16 amino acids long. The CDR3 sequence is CASSFEGELGNTEAFF. The CDR3 DNA sequence: TGTGCCAGCAGCTTTGAGGGGGAGTTGGGGAACACTGAAGCTTTCTTT.

The genes are TRBV29-1 and TRBJ1-1, with D perhaps matching TRBD1 (5 bases). Trimming pared 0 bases from V and 0 bases from J, leaving 17 bases between. Germline CDR1 SQVTM, CDR2 ANQGSEA. This CDR3 spans 17 amino acids. This CDR3 reads CSVEDLAPRTLNTEAFF. Here the CDR3 DNA reads TGCAGCGTTGAAGATTTGGCACCCAGGACACTGAACACTGAAGCTTTCTTT.

The chain has TRBV5-1 and TRBJ2-5; 8 nucleotides agree with TRBD2. Trimming cost V 0 bases and J 4 bases; bases outside gene matches: 8. The CDR3 sequence is 16 residues long. Germline assignment: CDR1 SGHRS and CDR2 YFSETQ. The CDR3 bases are TGCGCCAGCAGCTTGGGGGGGACTAGAGAGGGAGAGACCCAGTACTTC. Protein product: CASSLGGTREGETQYF.

The chain carries TRBV5-4 and TRBJ2-2; D possibly corresponds to TRBD1 (6 bases). The CDR3 is 16 amino acids. Between the trimmed V and J ends, which lost 4 bases and 1 base, there was a span of 14 bases. In germline, CDR1 is SGHNT, CDR2 YYREEE (reference sequence). CDR3 coding DNA: TGTGCCAGCAGCCTACAGGGAAGGAAGAACACCGGGGAGCTGTTTTTT. Amino acid sequence: CASSLQGRKNTGELFF.

V usage is TRBV5-1 and J usage is TRBJ2-3, with 10 positions matching TRBD1. The CDR3 runs to 13 residues. Germline CDR1 is SGHRS and CDR2 is YFSETQ. Trimming took 6 bases from V and 4 from J; bases not matched to a gene: 2. The CDR3: CASTTGGPDTQYF. Here the CDR3 DNA reads TGCGCCAGCACGACAGGGGGCCCAGATACGCAGTATTTT.

This chain uses TRBV5-1 with TRBJ2-5; D is perhaps TRBD1 (5 bases). The CDR3 sequence is 16 residues long. CDR1 and CDR2 (germline): SGHRS, YFSETQ. Trimming pared 4 bases from V and 5 bases from J, leaving 21 bases between. The CDR3 DNA reads as TGCGCCAGCAGCGCCGGCGTAAACAGGTTGAGTGAGACCCAGTACTTC. Translating it yields CASSAGVNRLSETQYF.

In its sample, this clone was seen a few times. The CDR3 is CASRPTTGGDSGANVLTF. Written as DNA, the CDR3 is TGCGCCAGCAGACCTACGACAGGGGGCGACTCTGGGGCCAACGTCCTGACTTTC. This rearrangement joins TRBV5-1 to TRBJ2-6; TRBD1 agrees at 10 bases. This CDR3 has 18 residues. Germline trimming cut 5 bases from V and 0 bases from J; bases unmatched to any gene: 8. The germline V gene has CDR1 SGHRS and CDR2 YFSETQ.

V usage is TRBV7-2 and J usage is TRBJ2-3, with D perhaps matching TRBD2 (6 bases). The CDR3 length is 15 residues. Per germline, CDR1 SGHTA and CDR2 FQGNSA. Trimming shortened V by 2 bases and J by 2 bases, and 11 bases separated the two germline ends. CDR3 DNA: TGTGCCAGCAGCTTAAGGGGACTGGACACAGATACGCAGTATTTT. Encoded protein: CASSLRGLDTDTQYF.